This TCR beta chain was captured by sequencing in a study of OX40 agonist ivuxolimab in advanced cancers. Turning to the study itself: Patients took ivuxolimab, an agonistic anti-OX40 (CD134) antibody. Therapy given before enrollment (anti-PD-1, anti-PD-L1 or anti-CTLA-4) was allowed, and 30% to 50% had some.

Notes on the study in general: Those patients achieving a partial response at 0.1-3.0 mg/kg showed among the lowest clonal expansion. Certain nonresponders likewise exhibited a low normalized T-cell clonal expansion.

The V end lost 6 bases, the J end lost 0 bases, and 11 bases lay between the germline ends. The germline V gene encodes CDR1 KGHSH and CDR2 LQKENI. The CDR3 has 14 residues. Repertoires were generated with immunoSEQ multiplex PCR, while TCRdb's copy carries only in-frame clones and drops some. The sample lists tens of thousands of clones; 84% were seen once. Note on this clone: Its target is unknown.

The source was CD4+ or CD8+ T cells sorted from blood, collected in a trial of the OX40 agonist ivuxolimab. This chain uses TRBV18 with TRBJ1-1, with D tentatively TRBD1 (6 bases). This clonotype originated in an adult with an advanced solid tumor such as melanoma, head and neck, liver or kidney cancer. CDR3 nucleotide sequence: TGTGCCAGCTCTCACGGGACAATGAACACTGAAGCTTTCTTT. Translated: CASSHGTMNTEAFF.